Below are 2 T cell receptor beta chains sequenced from a single sample in a study of T cells after yellow fever vaccination. Using its own MiXCR run on the 5' RACE reads, TCRdb lists one record per CDR3 protein. The table records under 55,000 distinct CDR3 sequences, approximately 6.6% of them present only once. The sequencing used CD8+ T cells not binding an NS4B(214-222) dextramer, sorted from PBMCs, collected about 41 days after the first yellow fever vaccination. These receptor sequences come from a man younger than 30 who received the YFV17D yellow fever vaccine.

The V call is TRBV11-2, the J call TRBJ2-7, with D uncertain. Germline V gene sequence: CDR1 SGHAT, CDR2 FQNNGV. Between the trimmed V and J ends, which lost 0 bases and 3 bases, there was a span of 3 bases. This CDR3 has 12 residues. The DNA of the CDR3 is TGTGCCAGCAGCTTAGATCGCTACGAGCAGTACTTC. Translating gives CASSLDRYEQYF.

The genes are TRBV6-5 and TRBJ2-2; D is perhaps TRBD2 (6 bases). V was clipped by 0 bases and J by 0 bases, with 8 bases between them. CDR1 MNHEY and CDR2 SVGAGI come from the germline V gene. The CDR3 has 16 residues. The CDR3, as DNA: TGTGCCAGCAGTTACTCACTAGCCCCGAACACCGGGGAGCTGTTTTTT. Encoded protein: CASSYSLAPNTGELFF.